The 20 T cell receptor beta chains below were found in one sample sequenced in a study of blood T cell repertoires in COVID-19. The data were produced by immunoSEQ multiplex PCR, yet TCRdb's version contains in-frame clones alone and is incomplete. The table lists fewer than 400,000 clones, over 85% of them singletons, with about 1.7% in the top ten. Sequencing was done on a sample of PBMCs or T cells enriched from blood (not recorded which). The receptors shown here come from a woman younger than 45 who had recovered from COVID-19.

The rearrangement joins TRBV5-8 to TRBJ1-2; possibly TRBD1 for D (5 bases). CDR1 is SGHTS and CDR2 is YDEGEE in the germline V gene. The CDR3 has 17 amino acids. The V end was cut by 0 bases, the J end by 3 bases, with 18 bases between. The CDR3 here is CASSLAGGRENYYGYTF. Written as DNA, the CDR3 is TGTGCCAGCAGCTTGGCGGGTGGCAGGGAAAACTACTATGGCTACACCTTC.

This clone was counted only a few times. Other DNA sequences of this sample code for an identical CDR3. CDR3 DNA sequence: TGTGCCAGCAGCTTAGGGCGGAACACTGAAGCTTTCTTT. Translation gives CASSLGRNTEAFF. This chain uses TRBV7-3 with TRBJ1-1; no reliable D call. V was pared by 2 bases and J by 1 base, with 5 bases between. Germline V lookup: CDR1 SGHTA, CDR2 FQGTGA. This CDR3 contains 13 residues.

V is TRBV5-1 and J is TRBJ2-5; either TRBD1 or TRBD2 may fit D (6 bases each). This CDR3 has 15 amino acids. CDR1 and CDR2 from the germline V gene are SGHRS and YFSETQ. Trimming took off 4 bases at V and 5 bases at J, with 18 bases between the two ends. The CDR3 sequence is CASSLGGGSEETQYF. DNA of the CDR3: TGCGCCAGCAGCCTGGGGGGCGGATCCGAGGAGACCCAGTACTTC.

The chain is built from TRBV7-2 and TRBJ2-7; weak D call: TRBD2 (5 bases). V lost 4 bases to trimming and J lost 3 bases, with 13 bases between them. The CDR3 loop spans 14 amino acids. Germline values: CDR1 SGHTA, CDR2 FQGNSA. This CDR3 reads CASSYRGQSYEQYF. DNA of the CDR3: TGTGCCAGCAGCTACCGCGGGCAGAGCTACGAGCAGTACTTC.

The chain joins TRBV6-5 to TRBJ2-7, with D maybe TRBD2 (5 bases). CDR3 length: 14 amino acids. Germline loops: CDR1 MNHEY, CDR2 SVGAGI. V dropped 10 bases and J dropped 2 bases, with 18 bases sitting between them. DNA for the CDR3: TGTGCCACCGCCCGAGGAGGATCCACCTACGAGCAGTACTTC. This translates into CATARGGSTYEQYF.

V is TRBV6-5 and J is TRBJ2-4; TRBD1 is a possible D gene (5 bases). This CDR3 comprises 15 residues. Germline CDR1 and CDR2: MNHEY and SVGAGI. Trimming left V 2 bases short and J 0 bases short, with 8 bases between. CDR3 DNA: TGTGCCAGCAGTTACAGGGGCCAAGCCAAAAACATTCAGTACTTC. This encodes CASSYRGQAKNIQYF.

The chain recombines TRBV6-4 with TRBJ1-5; D remains ambiguous. Trimming took off 6 bases at V and 0 bases at J, with 15 bases between the two ends. In germline, CDR1 is MRHNA, CDR2 SNTAGT. The CDR3 covers 16 residues. The CDR3 sequence is CASRYLTEYSNQPQHF. In nucleotides, the CDR3 is TGTGCCAGCAGGTACCTTACAGAGTATAGCAATCAGCCCCAGCATTTT.

V and J are TRBV7-9 and TRBJ2-7; tentatively, D is TRBD1 (6 bases). The V end lost 2 bases, the J end lost 0 bases, and 11 bases lay between the germline ends. The CDR3 runs 15 residues. Germline CDR1 and CDR2: SEHNR and FQNEAQ (reference sequence). The CDR3 sequence: CASSLFWDTSYEQYF. CDR3 sequence (DNA): TGTGCCAGCAGCTTATTCTGGGACACCTCCTACGAGCAGTACTTC.

Only one count was recorded for this clone. The chain couples TRBV7-2 to TRBJ2-2, with unresolved D. CDR1 is SGHTA and CDR2 is FQGNSA in the germline V gene. This CDR3 has 15 amino acids. The V and J ends lost 2 bases and 6 bases respectively, with 13 bases between them. In DNA form, the CDR3 reads TGTGCCAGCAGCTTACGGCCGGGTCGGCCCGGGGAGCTGTTTTTT. This sequence encodes CASSLRPGRPGELFF.

This clone was picked up one time. This chain uses TRBV13 with TRBJ2-3, with 8 bases that match TRBD2. Germline CDR1 and CDR2: PRHDT and FYEKMQ (reference sequence). With 3 bases clipped from V and 7 bases from J, the junction kept 12 bases outside the gene matches. This CDR3 contains 16 residues. The CDR3: CASSFLAGGASNTQYF. The DNA for the CDR3 is TGTGCCAGCAGCTTTTTGGCGGGGGGCGCTTCAAATACGCAGTATTTT.

This clone showed up just once. The chain is built from TRBV7-9 and TRBJ2-7; TRBD1 might be the D (5 bases). V lost 5 bases and J lost 5, with 22 bases in between. This CDR3 contains 16 residues. In germline, CDR1 is SEHNR, CDR2 FQNEAQ (reference sequence). CDR3 loop: CASSPQAAGHGNEQYF. The CDR3 DNA is TGTGCCAGCAGCCCACAGGCGGCCGGACACGGAAACGAGCAGTACTTC.

The chain joins TRBV5-1 to TRBJ2-3; 12 bases fit TRBD2. Looked up from germline, CDR1 is SGHRS and CDR2 is YFSETQ. V shed 0 bases, J shed 2 bases, and the junction held 7 bases outside the gene matches. The CDR3 has 18 residues. This CDR3 is CASSLAGLAGGFTDTQYF. In DNA form, the CDR3 reads TGCGCCAGCAGCTTGGCGGGTCTAGCGGGAGGGTTCACAGATACGCAGTATTTT.

J is TRBJ2-3 and V is TRBV3-1 (or the pseudogene TRBV3-2); 8 bases agree with TRBD2. The CDR3 is made up of 14 amino acids. Germline V lookup: CDR1 LGHDT, CDR2 YNNKEL (reference sequence). Germline trimming cut 4 bases from V and 5 bases from J; bases unmatched to any gene: 5. DNA of the CDR3: TGTGCCAGCAGCCGGGGACTAGTAGGAGATACGCAGTATTTT. Protein: CASSRGLVGDTQYF.

In its sample, this clone was seen once. The chain joins TRBV19 to TRBJ1-2; 7 bases match TRBD1. CDR1 LNHDA and CDR2 SQIVND come from the germline V gene (reference sequence). V dropped 8 bases and J dropped 0; count of bases not matched to a gene: 9. CDR3 length equals 15 residues. The CDR3 DNA reads as TGTGCCAGTCCCCATGAGGGGGCCGCTAACTATGGCTACACCTTC. Translating it yields CASPHEGAANYGYTF.

The CDR3 DNA is TGTGCCACCAGTGATCGTTTGCCGGGTCGCGAGGGTGAAAAACTGTTTTTT. Residues: CATSDRLPGREGEKLFF. The chain combines TRBV24-1 with TRBJ1-4; D is unresolved. Trimming left V 3 bases short and J 7 bases short, with 20 bases between. CDR3 length: 17 residues. Germline CDR1 and CDR2: KGHDR and SFDVKD.

The V and J genes are TRBV4-3 and TRBJ2-3, with 8 bases matching TRBD2. Trimming took 6 bases from V and 0 from J; bases not matched to a gene: 8. The CDR3 length is 16 residues. Germline CDR1 is LGHNA and CDR2 is YSLEER. The CDR3 DNA reads TGCGCCAGCAGTAGTAGCGGGGTCCCCAGCACAGATACGCAGTATTTT. Protein: CASSSSGVPSTDTQYF.

The V and J genes are TRBV19 and TRBJ2-3, with a weak D call TRBD2 (6 bases). Per the germline V gene, CDR1 is LNHDA and CDR2 is SQIVND (reference sequence). The CDR3 sequence is 13 residues long. V lost 8 bases and J lost 2, with 11 bases in between. Written as DNA, the CDR3 is TGTGCCAGTGGCGGGGCGATCACAGATACGCAGTATTTT. This sequence encodes CASGGAITDTQYF.

The rearrangement uses TRBV19 and TRBJ1-6, with unresolved D. CDR1 and CDR2 (germline): LNHDA, SQIVND (reference sequence). V was clipped by 3 bases and J by 7 bases, with 10 bases between them. The CDR3 length is 14 residues. CDR3 region: CASSITDLNSPLHF. The CDR3 DNA is TGTGCCAGTAGTATTACAGATCTCAATTCACCCCTCCACTTT.

This clone showed up just a few times. The CDR3 nucleotides are TGTGCCTGGAGTGGACATCGGTCCACTGAAGCTTTCTTT. It is translated as CAWSGHRSTEAFF. This chain connects TRBV30 to TRBJ1-1, with D hard to call. V shed 1 base and J shed 4 bases, with 10 bases lying between them. Germline CDR1 GTSNPN, CDR2 SVGIG (reference sequence). The CDR3 is 13 amino acids. Full variable domain (remainder filled in from reference TRBV30 and TRBJ1-1): SQTIHQWPATLVQPVGSPLSLECTVEGTSNPNLYWYRQAAGRGLQLLFYSVGIGQISSEVPQNLSASRPQDRQFILSSKKLLLSDSGFYLCAWSGHRSTEAFFGQGTRLTVV.

The rearrangement joins TRBV7-9 to TRBJ2-7, with 9 bases lining up with TRBD1. Germline V lookup: CDR1 SEHNR, CDR2 FQNEAQ (reference sequence). Trimming removed 3 bases from V and 2 bases from J; junction bases left unmatched: 8. This CDR3 is 16 amino acids long. The CDR3 nucleotides read TGTGCCAGCAGCTTGGACAGGGGAGGCCCTCCCTACGAGCAGTACTTC. Translation gives CASSLDRGGPPYEQYF.